The rows below give T cell receptor beta chains drawn from one sample of a study of T-cell reconstitution after alpha-beta-depleted transplantation in children. In TCRdb, the PCR reads were re-called with MiXCR into one record per CDR3 protein. The sample lists some 840,000 distinct CDR3 sequences, roughly 15% occurring once. The sample here was PBMCs, mostly from graft donor cells, taken 360 days after TCRalphabeta/CD19-depleted stem cell transplant. These receptors came from a male patient aged 10 to 17 who had a stem cell transplant for acute lymphoblastic leukemia, so the T cells may come from the graft donor. Each CDR3 is given with its conserved first and last residue. The D gene is left open where the match is weak. Expanded clones get a size class; other rows say once, few or many, or leave the size out.

v_call: TRBV12-3/TRBV12-4
clone_size: many
d_call: -
j_call: TRBJ2-7
cdr3_aa: CASSTSYEQYF
cdr3_nt: TGTGCCAGCAGCACCTCCTACGAGCAGTACTTC

v_call: TRBV10-2
clone_size: few
d_call: TRBD2
j_call: TRBJ2-5
cdr3_aa: CASSERLAGHLGGETQYF
cdr3_nt: TGCGCCAGCAGTGAACGACTAGCGGGACACCTGGGGGGCGAGACCCAGTACTTC

v_call: TRBV4-1
clone_size: -
d_call: TRBD1
j_call: TRBJ1-5
cdr3_aa: CASSQADRADQPQHF
cdr3_nt: TGCGCCAGCAGCCAAGCAGACAGGGCCGATCAGCCCCAGCATTTT

v_call: TRBV3-1
clone_size: -
d_call: -
j_call: TRBJ1-4
cdr3_aa: CASSQVSSGEKLFF
cdr3_nt: TGTGCCAGCAGCCAAGTCTCCTCGGGGGAAAAACTGTTTTTT

v_call: TRBV7-9
clone_size: few
d_call: TRBD1
j_call: TRBJ1-1
cdr3_aa: CASSLPPGQGEAFF
cdr3_nt: TGTGCCAGCAGCCTCCCTCCCGGACAGGGTGAAGCTTTCTTT

v_call: TRBV6-1
clone_size: few
d_call: -
j_call: TRBJ1-4
cdr3_aa: CASSEVQAPEKLFF
cdr3_nt: TGTGCCAGCAGTGAAGTACAGGCGCCGGAAAAACTGTTTTTT

v_call: TRBV27
clone_size: -
d_call: -
j_call: TRBJ2-1
cdr3_aa: CASSAQPGFGQFF
cdr3_nt: TGTGCCAGCAGTGCCCAACCTGGATTCGGGCAGTTCTTC

v_call: TRBV15
clone_size: few
d_call: TRBD2
j_call: TRBJ2-1
cdr3_aa: CATSRDLWEGSPRTYNEQFF
cdr3_nt: TGTGCCACCAGCAGAGATCTCTGGGAGGGCTCCCCCCGGACCTACAATGAGCAGTTCTTC

v_call: TRBV11-2
clone_size: -
d_call: TRBD2
j_call: TRBJ2-1
cdr3_aa: CASTSALYRTSGTVEQFF
cdr3_nt: TGTGCCAGCACCTCCGCGTTATACAGGACTAGCGGGACTGTTGAGCAGTTCTTC

v_call: TRBV5-1
clone_size: -
d_call: TRBD2
j_call: TRBJ2-1
cdr3_aa: CASTDFGGRAHNEQFF
cdr3_nt: TGCGCCAGTACAGACTTCGGCGGGAGGGCCCACAATGAGCAGTTCTTC

v_call: TRBV12-3/TRBV12-4
clone_size: -
d_call: TRBD2
j_call: TRBJ2-1
cdr3_aa: CASTGLAGGDEQFF
cdr3_nt: TGTGCCAGCACCGGACTAGCGGGAGGTGATGAGCAGTTCTTC

v_call: TRBV3-1
clone_size: many
d_call: -
j_call: TRBJ1-5
cdr3_aa: CASSQGRNQPQHF
cdr3_nt: TGTGCCAGCAGCCAAGGGCGAAATCAGCCCCAGCATTTT

v_call: TRBV5-1
clone_size: -
d_call: -
j_call: TRBJ1-1
cdr3_aa: CASSLWDRGLNTEAFF
cdr3_nt: TGCGCCAGCAGCTTGTGGGACCGAGGACTGAACACTGAAGCTTTCTTT

v_call: TRBV12-3/TRBV12-4
clone_size: few
d_call: -
j_call: TRBJ2-4
cdr3_aa: CASKSPSGLENIQYF
cdr3_nt: TGTGCCAGCAAATCTCCCTCGGGACTGGAAAACATTCAGTACTTC

v_call: TRBV20-1
clone_size: -
d_call: TRBD1
j_call: TRBJ1-4
cdr3_aa: CSARGTGANEKLFF
cdr3_nt: TGCAGTGCTAGAGGGACAGGAGCAAATGAAAAACTGTTTTTT

v_call: TRBV5-1
clone_size: few
d_call: TRBD2
j_call: TRBJ2-1
cdr3_aa: CASSFPTSGGYNEQFF
cdr3_nt: TGCGCCAGCAGCTTCCCCACTAGCGGGGGTTACAATGAGCAGTTCTTC

v_call: TRBV3-1
clone_size: few
d_call: -
j_call: TRBJ2-7
cdr3_aa: CASSQGSTYEQYF
cdr3_nt: TGTGCCAGCAGCCAAGGCAGTACCTACGAGCAGTACTTC

v_call: TRBV12-3/TRBV12-4
clone_size: few
d_call: -
j_call: TRBJ2-7
cdr3_aa: CASSSTEISYEQYF
cdr3_nt: TGTGCCAGCTCTTCGACAGAAATCTCCTACGAGCAGTACTTC

v_call: TRBV29-1
clone_size: many
d_call: TRBD2
j_call: TRBJ2-3
cdr3_aa: CSVARREITDTQYF
cdr3_nt: TGCAGCGTTGCGAGGCGGGAGATTACAGATACGCAGTATTTT

v_call: TRBV14
clone_size: -
d_call: TRBD1
j_call: TRBJ1-2
cdr3_aa: CASSQSTGGDGYTF
cdr3_nt: TGTGCCAGCAGCCAGTCGACAGGGGGTGATGGCTACACCTTC

v_call: TRBV7-3
clone_size: -
d_call: -
j_call: TRBJ1-1
cdr3_aa: CASSFQLTVNTEAFF
cdr3_nt: TGTGCCAGCAGCTTTCAGCTTACCGTGAACACTGAAGCTTTCTTT

v_call: TRBV5-6
clone_size: -
d_call: TRBD2
j_call: TRBJ2-7
cdr3_aa: CASRVQLAGQYEQYF
cdr3_nt: TGTGCCAGCAGGGTCCAACTAGCGGGACAATACGAGCAGTACTTC

v_call: TRBV10-3
clone_size: few
d_call: -
j_call: TRBJ2-7
cdr3_aa: CAISLPNSHPRRF
cdr3_nt: TGTGCCATCAGCCTTCCGAACAGTCACCCACGCCGCTTC

v_call: TRBV5-6
clone_size: few
d_call: -
j_call: TRBJ2-3
cdr3_aa: CASSRTVRPPYF
cdr3_nt: TGTGCCAGCAGTCGGACAGTCCGGCCTCCGTATTTT

v_call: TRBV7-8
clone_size: -
d_call: TRBD2
j_call: TRBJ2-7
cdr3_aa: CASSHDLAAGLAGVGF
cdr3_nt: TGTGCCAGCAGCCATGACCTCGCGGCGGGACTAGCGGGAGTTGGCTTC

v_call: TRBV4-1
clone_size: many
d_call: -
j_call: TRBJ2-7
cdr3_aa: CASSQEDGRSYYEQYF
cdr3_nt: TGCGCCAGCAGCCAAGAAGACGGGAGATCTTACTACGAGCAGTACTTC

v_call: TRBV29-1
clone_size: -
d_call: -
j_call: TRBJ2-3
cdr3_aa: CSVVSNPRTDTQYF
cdr3_nt: TGCAGCGTTGTTAGTAACCCACGCACAGATACGCAGTATTTT

v_call: TRBV7-8
clone_size: -
d_call: -
j_call: TRBJ2-3
cdr3_aa: CASSQYGTDTQYF
cdr3_nt: TGTGCCAGCAGCCAATACGGCACAGATACGCAGTATTTT

v_call: TRBV28
clone_size: -
d_call: -
j_call: TRBJ2-2
cdr3_aa: CASRLRRIGTGELFF
cdr3_nt: TGTGCCAGCAGACTCCGCCGTATAGGTACCGGGGAGCTGTTTTTT

v_call: TRBV4-1
clone_size: few
d_call: -
j_call: TRBJ2-1
cdr3_aa: CASSQRRTGPRDNEQFF
cdr3_nt: TGCGCCAGCAGCCAAAGACGTACAGGGCCCCGCGACAATGAGCAGTTCTTC

v_call: TRBV5-1
clone_size: -
d_call: -
j_call: TRBJ1-5
cdr3_aa: CASSWGGKGNQPQHF
cdr3_nt: TGCGCCAGCAGCTGGGGGGGAAAGGGCAATCAGCCCCAGCATTTT

v_call: TRBV27
clone_size: few
d_call: -
j_call: TRBJ2-1
cdr3_aa: CASSPSLVGDEQFF
cdr3_nt: TGTGCCAGCAGTCCTTCCCTCGTGGGCGATGAGCAGTTCTTC

v_call: TRBV7-9
clone_size: few
d_call: -
j_call: TRBJ1-5
cdr3_aa: CASNKGINQPQHF
cdr3_nt: TGTGCCAGCAACAAAGGGATTAATCAGCCCCAGCATTTT